Below, 28 T cell receptor beta chains from the same sample are listed, as sequenced in a study of T cell changes during pregnancy in multiple sclerosis. Profiled with immunoSEQ multiplex PCR; TCRdb holds only in-frame clones, not every one. The sample shows about 71,000 clones, around nine tenths of them seen only once. The sequences come from peripheral blood, collected in the third trimester of pregnancy. These TCRs come from a female donor with multiple sclerosis, enrolled in a pregnancy study.

V and J are TRBV7-2 and TRBJ2-2; 8 nucleotides match TRBD2. The V gene end was trimmed by 9 bases and the J gene end by 0 bases; junction bases not matched to a gene: 3. CDR3 length equals 14 residues. Germline assignment: CDR1 SGHTA and CDR2 FQGNSA. CDR3 residues: CASELAANTGELFF. DNA of the CDR3: TGTGCCAGTGAACTAGCGGCGAACACCGGGGAGCTGTTTTTT.

The chain couples TRBV4-1 to TRBJ2-1, with 8 bases matching TRBD2. With V trimmed by 2 bases and J by 0 bases, 6 bases remained unmatched. This CDR3 has 17 residues. Germline loops: CDR1 MGHRA, CDR2 YSYEKL. The DNA for the CDR3 is TGCGCCAGCAGCCAAAAACCGGGACTAGGCTCCTACAATGAGCAGTTCTTC. Translating gives CASSQKPGLGSYNEQFF.

The chain combines TRBV9 with TRBJ2-1; tentatively, D is TRBD2 (5 bases). CDR1 is SGDLS, CDR2 YYNGEE, per germline. The CDR3 covers 15 residues. With 3 bases removed from V and 3 bases from J, the gap between germline ends came to 13 bases. The CDR3 bases are TGTGCCAGCAGCGCAAGCGGAACCTACTACAATGAGCAGTTCTTC. Protein sequence: CASSASGTYYNEQFF.

The chain couples TRBV4-1 to TRBJ2-2; TRBD1 agrees at 8 bases. The CDR3 consists of 21 residues. The trim removed 0 bases at V and 4 bases at J, leaving 19 bases unmatched. CDR1 is MGHRA and CDR2 is YSYEKL in the germline V gene. CDR3: CASSQDLLMTGVGASTGELFF. CDR3 sequence (DNA): TGCGCCAGCAGCCAAGACCTCCTTATGACAGGGGTAGGGGCGAGCACCGGGGAGCTGTTTTTT.

V is TRBV10-1 and J is TRBJ1-1, with a tentative D call TRBD1 (6 bases). The CDR3 consists of 14 residues. V lost 5 bases to trimming and J lost 10 bases, with 20 bases between them. CDR1 is WNHNN, CDR2 SYGVQD, per germline (reference sequence). CDR3 residues: CASSTAGGGRTAFF. The CDR3 nucleotides are TGCGCCAGCAGTACTGCTGGGGGGGGGCGCACAGCTTTCTTT.

This rearrangement joins TRBV2 to TRBJ2-1, with D tentatively TRBD1 (5 bases). The CDR3 loop spans 14 amino acids. V lost 2 bases and J 8 bases, leaving 13 bases between the germline ends. CDR1 and CDR2 from the germline V gene are SNHLY and FYNNEI. The CDR3 sequence is CASSERRDGHEQFF. The CDR3 DNA sequence: TGTGCCAGCAGTGAACGCAGGGATGGGCATGAGCAGTTCTTC.

This chain links TRBV11-3 with TRBJ2-5, with D possibly being TRBD1 (6 bases). CDR1 is SGHNT and CDR2 is YENEEA in the germline V gene. Trimming removed 3 bases at V and 5 bases at J, with 10 bases between. The CDR3 has 13 amino acids. The CDR3 loop reads CASSFSRGETQYF. DNA for the CDR3: TGTGCCAGCAGCTTCAGCAGGGGCGAGACCCAGTACTTC.

The J gene is TRBJ2-3, the V gene TRBV9; 9 bases line up with TRBD2. V shed 9 bases, J shed 6 bases, and the junction held 11 bases outside the gene matches. The length of the CDR3 is 14 residues. Germline values: CDR1 SGDLS, CDR2 YYNGEE. Here the CDR3 DNA reads TGTGCCACCGCTAGCGGGAACGAATGGGATACGCAGTATTTT. Amino acid sequence: CATASGNEWDTQYF.

The chain combines TRBV6-5 with TRBJ2-3; no firm D call. With 2 bases removed from V and 0 bases from J, the gap between germline ends came to 9 bases. The CDR3 spans 15 residues. Germline lookup yields CDR1 MNHEY and CDR2 SVGAGI. CDR3 sequence (DNA): TGTGCCAGCAGTTACGGGCAGGCGAGCACAGATACGCAGTATTTT. Translation: CASSYGQASTDTQYF.

This sequence joins TRBV10-3 and TRBJ2-1, with 12 nucleotides matching TRBD2. The CDR3 is made up of 15 amino acids. Per germline, CDR1 ENHRY and CDR2 SYGVKD. The V and J ends lost 5 bases and 6 bases, in that order; junction bases with no gene match: 5. The CDR3 reads CAISRLAGEGNEQFF. The CDR3, as DNA: TGTGCCATCAGTCGACTAGCGGGAGAGGGCAATGAGCAGTTCTTC.

Only one count was recorded for this clone. V gene TRBV7-2 combines with J gene TRBJ2-7; perhaps TRBD1 as D (5 bases). The CDR3 is 13 amino acids. V lost 3 bases to trimming and J lost 5 bases, with 11 bases between them. Germline V gene lookup returns CDR1 SGHTA and CDR2 FQGNSA. The CDR3 spells CASSLIGAHEQYF. The DNA of the CDR3 is TGTGCCAGCAGCTTGATAGGGGCCCACGAGCAGTACTTC.

This clone was found once. The chain is built from TRBV28 and TRBJ2-3; tentatively, D is TRBD2 (6 bases). CDR1 is MDHEN, CDR2 SYDVKM, per germline. Trimming stripped 6 bases from V and 0 bases from J, with 16 bases between. The CDR3 runs 16 residues. The CDR3 here is CASRRPGLSSTDTQYF. The CDR3 coding sequence is TGTGCCAGCAGGCGACCGGGACTCTCGAGCACAGATACGCAGTATTTT.

V usage is TRBV25-1 and J usage is TRBJ2-1; TRBD2 might be the D (6 bases). CDR1 and CDR2 from the germline V gene are MGHDK and SYGVNS. Between the trimmed V and J ends, which lost 2 bases and 8 bases, there was a span of 7 bases. The CDR3 has 12 amino acids. The CDR3 bases are TGTGCCAGCAGTGAAAGGAGGGATGAGCAGTTCTTC. Its protein product is CASSERRDEQFF.

Details on this clone: Mismatch with germline at one junction end may stem from a read error. This chain joins TRBV7-9 and TRBJ2-7; the match to TRBD1 covers 7 bases. The CDR3 is 16 amino acids. Germline V gene data show CDR1 as SEHNR and CDR2 as FQNEAQ (reference sequence). As DNA, the CDR3 is TGTGCCAACAGCTTGGATAGACAGGGCAAAACCTACGAGCAGTACTTC. Its protein product is CANSLDRQGKTYEQYF.

V is TRBV28 and J is TRBJ2-7, with D unresolved. The CDR3 contains 14 residues. Germline CDR1 MDHEN, CDR2 SYDVKM. The germline V and J ends were trimmed by 5 bases and 1 base, with 12 bases remaining between them. CDR3 DNA sequence: TGTGCCAGCAGTCCACAACACCGTTCCTACGAGCAGTACTTC. This sequence encodes CASSPQHRSYEQYF.

V usage is TRBV7-9 and J usage is TRBJ1-1, with D possibly being TRBD1 (6 bases). The CDR3 has 17 amino acids. With 5 bases removed from V and 7 bases from J, the gap between germline ends came to 26 bases. Germline lookup yields CDR1 SEHNR and CDR2 FQNEAQ (reference sequence). The DNA of the CDR3 is TGTGCCAGCAGCCACGACAGGTATCTAGCTGGAGCTAGTGAAGCTTTCTTT. It encodes CASSHDRYLAGASEAFF.

CDR3 sequence (DNA): TGTGCCAGCAGCCAAAGGGGCACCGGGGAGCTGTTTTTT. This encodes CASSQRGTGELFF. This chain joins TRBV6-5 and TRBJ2-2; the D gene is possibly TRBD1 (5 bases). V dropped 6 bases and J dropped 4 bases, with 9 bases sitting between them. The length of the CDR3 is 13 residues. Germline loops: CDR1 MNHEY, CDR2 SVGAGI.

J is TRBJ2-5 and V is TRBV5-5, with 9 bases matching TRBD1. From germline, CDR1 is SGHKS and CDR2 YYEKEE (reference sequence). The CDR3 contains 17 residues. V dropped 0 bases and J dropped 1; count of bases not matched to a gene: 7. The CDR3 reads CASSLGVTGGPQETQYF. In DNA, the CDR3 is TGTGCCAGCAGCTTGGGCGTGACAGGGGGTCCCCAAGAGACCCAGTACTTC.

The J gene is TRBJ1-2, the V gene TRBV5-5; maybe TRBD1 (5 bases). Germline CDR1 reads SGHKS; CDR2 reads YYEKEE (reference sequence). V dropped 2 bases and J dropped 4 bases, with 15 bases sitting between them. The CDR3 consists of 15 residues. This CDR3 reads CASSFLPTGFYGYTF. The CDR3 DNA reads TGTGCCAGCAGCTTTCTCCCTACAGGATTCTATGGCTACACCTTC.

The chain's CDR3 is CASSLIGGSADTQYF. As DNA, the CDR3 is TGCGCCAGCAGCTTGATCGGCGGGAGTGCAGATACGCAGTATTTT. The chain is built from TRBV5-1 and TRBJ2-3; TRBD2 agrees at 7 bases. Germline CDR1 and CDR2: SGHRS and YFSETQ. V gave up 1 base and J gave up 4 bases; unmatched junction bases: 6. The length of the CDR3 is 15 residues.

This clone was seen a single time. The genes are TRBV18 and TRBJ2-5; 9 bases are shared with TRBD2. The CDR3 runs to 16 residues. Germline lookup yields CDR1 KGHSH and CDR2 LQKENI. V was clipped by 0 bases and J by 7 bases; unmatched bases: 9. CDR3 in amino acids: CASSPPRASGAGTQYF. The CDR3 DNA reads as TGTGCCAGCTCACCACCGAGGGCTAGCGGGGCTGGGACCCAGTACTTC.

This clone was seen only once. The rearrangement links TRBV4-2 to TRBJ1-1, with a possible D match to TRBD1 (5 bases). CDR1 and CDR2 from the germline V gene are LGHNA and YNFKEQ. V lost 3 bases and J 7 bases, leaving 21 bases between the germline ends. The CDR3 sequence is 16 residues long. The CDR3 nucleotides read TGTGCCAGCAGCCAGGCCGGGACTGGTAGAACAGGTGAAGCTTTCTTT. Its translation is CASSQAGTGRTGEAFF.

The chain uses TRBV7-2 and TRBJ2-3; 12 bases map to TRBD2. The germline V gene has CDR1 SGHTA and CDR2 FQGNSA. The J segment lost 5 bases and the V segment lost 4 bases, leaving 7 bases of the junction unmatched. CDR3 size: 16 residues. This CDR3 reads CASSSRTSGVVDTQYF. In DNA, the CDR3 is TGTGCCAGCAGCTCCCGGACTAGCGGGGTGGTAGATACGCAGTATTTT.

V and J are TRBV7-9 and TRBJ1-2, with a weak D call TRBD1 (5 bases). The CDR3 runs to 14 residues. Germline loops: CDR1 SEHNR, CDR2 FQNEAQ (reference sequence). The V and J ends lost 4 bases and 2 bases respectively, with 11 bases between them. CDR3 bases: TGTGCCAGCAGCTATCAACAGGAGAACTATGGCTACACCTTC. This codes for CASSYQQENYGYTF.

The rearrangement uses TRBV4-1 and TRBJ2-1; TRBD1 might be the D (6 bases). V lost 1 base and J lost 5, with 15 bases in between. Germline loops: CDR1 MGHRA, CDR2 YSYEKL. The CDR3 consists of 16 residues. The DNA of the CDR3 is TGCGCCAGCAGCCAAGGAGGACCAGGGGAGCACAATGAGCAGTTCTTC. Amino acid sequence: CASSQGGPGEHNEQFF.

The rearrangement uses TRBV30 and TRBJ2-1; the match to TRBD2 covers 8 bases. Germline V CDR1 and CDR2: GTSNPN, SVGIG (reference sequence). The CDR3 totals 13 residues. V shed 3 bases and J 6 bases; nucleotides not matched to a gene: 4. CDR3 amino acids: CAWRSGTSNEQFF. CDR3 nucleotide sequence: TGTGCCTGGAGGTCCGGGACTAGCAATGAGCAGTTCTTC.

This chain connects TRBV6-5 to TRBJ1-1, with a tentative D call TRBD1 (5 bases). Germline V gene sequence: CDR1 MNHEY, CDR2 SVGAGI. The CDR3 spans 12 residues. The ends were cut back, 2 bases at V and 7 bases at J, with 8 bases in the middle. The CDR3 protein is CASSYPDSEAFF. The DNA of the CDR3 is TGTGCCAGCAGTTACCCTGACAGTGAAGCTTTCTTT.

This clone came up once. V gene TRBV7-2 combines with J gene TRBJ2-7; TRBD2 matches at 7 bases. This CDR3 has 15 residues. Germline V lookup: CDR1 SGHTA, CDR2 FQGNSA. The J segment lost 2 bases and the V segment lost 1 base, leaving 5 bases of the junction unmatched. The chain's CDR3 is CASSLDSGGPYEQYF. The CDR3 region has the DNA TGTGCCAGCAGCTTAGATTCGGGAGGACCCTACGAGCAGTACTTC.